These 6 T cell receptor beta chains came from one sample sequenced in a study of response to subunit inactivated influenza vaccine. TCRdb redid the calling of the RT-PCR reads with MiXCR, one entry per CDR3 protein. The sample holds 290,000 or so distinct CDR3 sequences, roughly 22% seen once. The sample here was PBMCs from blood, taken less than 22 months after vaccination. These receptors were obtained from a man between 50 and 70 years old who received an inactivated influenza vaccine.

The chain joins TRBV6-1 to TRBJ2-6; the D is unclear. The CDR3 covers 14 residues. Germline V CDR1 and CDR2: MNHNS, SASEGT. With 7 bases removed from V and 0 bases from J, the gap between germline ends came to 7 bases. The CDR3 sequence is CASKRPSGANVLTF. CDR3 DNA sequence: TGTGCCAGCAAAAGACCCTCTGGGGCCAACGTCCTGACTTTC.

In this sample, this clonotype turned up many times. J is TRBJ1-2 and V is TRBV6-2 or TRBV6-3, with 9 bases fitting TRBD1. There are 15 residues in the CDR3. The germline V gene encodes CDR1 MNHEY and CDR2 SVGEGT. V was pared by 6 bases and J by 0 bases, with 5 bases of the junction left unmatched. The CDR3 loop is CASRTWDRANYGYTF. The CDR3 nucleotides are TGTGCCAGCAGAACTTGGGACAGGGCTAACTATGGCTACACCTTC.

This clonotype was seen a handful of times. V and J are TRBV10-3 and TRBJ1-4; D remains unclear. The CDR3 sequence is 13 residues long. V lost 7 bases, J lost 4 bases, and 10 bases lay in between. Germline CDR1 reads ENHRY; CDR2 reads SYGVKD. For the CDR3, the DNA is TGTGCCATCACGAAGAACGTTAATGAAAAACTGTTTTTT. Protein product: CAITKNVNEKLFF.

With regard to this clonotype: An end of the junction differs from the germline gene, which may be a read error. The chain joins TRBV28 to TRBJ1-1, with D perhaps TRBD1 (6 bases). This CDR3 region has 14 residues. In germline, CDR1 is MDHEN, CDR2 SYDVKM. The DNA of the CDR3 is TGCGCCAGCAGTCCAACCGACAGGCCCTTTCAAGCTTTCTTT. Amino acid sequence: CASSPTDRPFQAFF.

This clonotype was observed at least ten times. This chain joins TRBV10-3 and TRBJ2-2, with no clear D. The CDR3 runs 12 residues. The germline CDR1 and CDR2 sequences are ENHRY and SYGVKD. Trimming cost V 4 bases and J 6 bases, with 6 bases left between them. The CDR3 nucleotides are TGTGCCATCAGTGGGCAGCCCGGGGAGCTGTTTTTT. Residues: CAISGQPGELFF.

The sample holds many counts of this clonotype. CDR3 amino acids: CASSHGRLQETQYF. DNA for the CDR3: TGTGCCAGCAGCCACGGACGGCTCCAAGAGACCCAGTACTTC. This chain links TRBV12-3 or TRBV12-4 with TRBJ2-5; D is undetermined. The V end was cut by 6 bases, the J end by 1 base, with 12 bases between. This CDR3 comprises 14 residues.